These 24 T cell receptor beta chains originate from one sample sequenced in a study of T cell repertoires in cytomegalovirus infection. In TCRdb, the reads were re-called with MiXCR into one record per CDR3 protein. The sample lists 360,000 or so distinct CDR3 sequences, about 35% seen once, with approximately 15% in the top ten. These receptors have no identified antigens. Here the sequenced sample was cultured PBMCs, taken from culture after CMV antigen stimulation. These receptors were collected from a human donor in good health (CMV status not recorded). Some clones in this sample may be carry-over from other donors' samples.

This clonotype was seen a single time. This chain uses TRBV4-3 with TRBJ1-4; perhaps TRBD1 as D (5 bases). The V end lost 1 base, the J end lost 12 bases, and 12 bases lay between the germline ends. CDR1 is LGHNA and CDR2 is YSLEER in the germline V gene. CDR3 length: 13 amino acids. The CDR3 is CASSQGRERELFF. The DNA for the CDR3 is TGCGCCAGCAGCCAAGGCAGGGAGAGGGAACTGTTTTTT.

This clonotype showed up many times. This chain connects TRBV7-8 to TRBJ2-5; D is perhaps TRBD1 or TRBD2 (5 bases each). CDR3 length: 14 amino acids. V was pared by 4 bases and J by 1 base, with 10 bases between. Germline V gives CDR1 SGHVS, CDR2 FQNEAQ. For the CDR3, the DNA is TGTGCCAGCAGCTCCCGGGACGTCCAAGAGACCCAGTACTTC. This codes for CASSSRDVQETQYF.

This clonotype was counted many times. This chain links TRBV7-2 with TRBJ2-3; no clear D gene. V was cut by 1 base and J by 8 bases, with 22 bases left in between. CDR1 is SGHTA, CDR2 FQGNSA, per germline. This CDR3 comprises 17 residues. The CDR3: CASSLVKGVRRMGTQYF. CDR3 sequence (DNA): TGTGCCAGCAGCTTAGTGAAGGGCGTGCGGAGAATGGGTACGCAGTATTTT.

The chain combines TRBV6-2 or TRBV6-3 with TRBJ2-1; D is perhaps TRBD1 or TRBD2 (5 bases each). Germline CDR1 and CDR2: MNHEY and SVGEGT. Between the trimmed V and J ends, which lost 2 bases and 7 bases, there was a span of 12 bases. CDR3 length: 14 amino acids. This chain's CDR3 is CASSYTGRWNEQFF. The CDR3 DNA sequence: TGTGCCAGCAGTTACACGGGGCGATGGAATGAGCAGTTCTTC.

The gene calls are TRBV7-8 and TRBJ1-6, with D unresolved. V lost 1 base and J lost 8, with 9 bases in between. This CDR3 comprises 14 residues. The germline V gene encodes CDR1 SGHVS and CDR2 FQNEAQ. The CDR3 region has the DNA TGTGCCAGCAGCTTAGGCGCCGGGCATTCACCCCTCCACTTT. Translated, it gives CASSLGAGHSPLHF.

The chain combines TRBV2 with TRBJ1-4; D gene unclear. Germline lookup yields CDR1 SNHLY and CDR2 FYNNEI. CDR3 length: 14 amino acids. The V and J ends lost 2 bases and 5 bases respectively, with 9 bases between them. The CDR3 here is CASSERHLNEKLFF. The CDR3 coding sequence is TGTGCCAGCAGTGAACGACACCTCAATGAAAAACTGTTTTTT.

This clonotype was picked up a small number of times. The rearrangement joins TRBV27 to TRBJ2-7, with 7 nucleotides matching TRBD2. This CDR3 comprises 13 residues. Germline V gene lookup returns CDR1 MNHEY and CDR2 SMNVEV (reference sequence). V lost 5 bases and J lost 5; bases outside the gene matches: 6. DNA for the CDR3: TGTGCCAGCAGTGGGCCGGGAGGTCACGAGCAGTACGTC. Translation: CASSGPGGHEQYV.

CDR3: CSVHRTSGRGNEQFF. The CDR3 DNA sequence: TGCAGCGTTCACCGGACTAGCGGGAGAGGAAATGAGCAGTTCTTC. The chain links TRBV29-1 to TRBJ2-1; 13 bases fit TRBD2. Per the germline V gene, CDR1 is SQVTM and CDR2 is ANQGSEA. This CDR3 contains 15 residues. Trimming removed 5 bases from V and 7 bases from J; junction bases left unmatched: 8.

The chain couples TRBV7-6 to TRBJ2-3; TRBD2 matches at 7 bases. The CDR3 has 16 residues. V lost 5 bases to trimming and J lost 4 bases; unmatched junction nucleotides: 12. The germline CDR1 and CDR2 sequences are SGHVS and FNYEAQ. Here the CDR3 DNA reads TGTGCCAGCAGCCCGCGAGGGAGCGGGAACTCAGATACGCAGTATTTT. It specifies CASSPRGSGNSDTQYF.

V gene TRBV7-2 combines with J gene TRBJ2-7; tentative D call: TRBD2 (6 bases). Germline V lookup: CDR1 SGHTA, CDR2 FQGNSA. V lost 6 bases and J lost 2, with 11 bases in between. This CDR3 is built from 13 residues. In nucleotides, the CDR3 is TGTGCCAGCAGTGGAGCGGGTCCCTACGAGCAGTACTTC. Its translation is CASSGAGPYEQYF.

This clonotype was detected ten times or more. The chain employs TRBV7-2 and TRBJ2-7, with D maybe TRBD2 (6 bases). Trimming shortened V by 5 bases and J by 4 bases, and 15 bases separated the two germline ends. The CDR3 has 14 residues. Germline CDR1 SGHTA, CDR2 FQGNSA. In nucleotides, the CDR3 is TGTGCCAGCAGCGTTATTGTAGCGGAATACGAGCAGTACTTC. Translation gives CASSVIVAEYEQYF.

The rearrangement joins TRBV15 to TRBJ1-5, with D possibly matching TRBD1 (5 bases). Germline V gene data show CDR1 as LNHNV and CDR2 as YYDKDF (reference sequence). This CDR3 has 15 amino acids. With 0 bases removed from V and 0 bases from J, the gap between germline ends came to 6 bases. CDR3 DNA sequence: TGTGCCACCAGCAGAGATAGGGGTAGCAATCAGCCCCAGCATTTT. Protein: CATSRDRGSNQPQHF.

CDR3 protein: CASGLGASNQPQHF. CDR3 in DNA: TGTGCCAGCGGGCTCGGGGCAAGCAATCAGCCCCAGCATTTT. The rearrangement uses TRBV2 and TRBJ1-5, with D perhaps TRBD1 (5 bases). The germline V and J ends were trimmed by 8 bases and 1 base, with 12 bases remaining between them. This CDR3 has 14 amino acids. The V gene's germline CDR1 is SNHLY and CDR2 FYNNEI.

This clonotype has only a few counts. The chain links TRBV7-8 to TRBJ2-4, with a weak D call TRBD2 (5 bases). The CDR3 spans 17 residues. From germline, CDR1 is SGHVS and CDR2 FQNEAQ. V was clipped by 5 bases and J by 1 base, with 18 bases between them. The CDR3 bases are TGTGCCAGCAGCCCCCCAAGGGTAGCGCTGGCCAAAAACATTCAGTACTTC. Translating it yields CASSPPRVALAKNIQYF.

At least ten counts were recorded for this clonotype. V gene TRBV24-1 combines with J gene TRBJ2-1; TRBD2 matches 8 bases. Looked up from germline, CDR1 is KGHDR and CDR2 is SFDVKD. There are 15 residues in the CDR3. The junction had 12 bases not matched to a gene; V was cut back by 3 bases and J by 12 bases. CDR3 residues: CATSDGGTSGMRQFF. In DNA, the CDR3 is TGTGCCACCAGTGATGGAGGGACTAGTGGAATGAGGCAGTTCTTC.

This clonotype was picked up a small number of times. This rearrangement joins TRBV28 to TRBJ1-2, with a tentative D call TRBD1 (6 bases). The germline V and J ends were trimmed by 5 bases and 0 bases, with 16 bases remaining between them. This CDR3 has 16 residues. Germline lookup yields CDR1 MDHEN and CDR2 SYDVKM. CDR3 in amino acids: CASSRLTGTTNYGYTF. The CDR3 DNA reads as TGTGCCAGCAGTCGACTAACAGGGACTACTAACTATGGCTACACCTTC.

The chain links TRBV5-1 to TRBJ2-3; 8 nucleotides match TRBD2. The CDR3 runs 17 residues. CDR1 is SGHRS, CDR2 YFSETQ, per germline. With 0 bases clipped from V and 3 bases from J, the junction kept 9 bases outside the gene matches. In DNA form, the CDR3 reads TGCGCCAGCAGCTTGGGTCTACTAGCGGCGGAGACAGATACGCAGTATTTT. Its protein is CASSLGLLAAETDTQYF.

The genes are TRBV7-4 and TRBJ2-7, with 9 bases aligning to TRBD1. CDR1 and CDR2 (germline): SGHVT, SQSDAQ. Losses at the gene ends were 1 base for V and 2 bases for J; bases not matched to a gene: 3. This CDR3 has 15 residues. CDR3 bases: TGTGCCAGCAGCTTAGAGGGACAGGGTGCCTACGAGCAGTACTTC. This codes for CASSLEGQGAYEQYF.

A few counts support this clonotype. The chain links TRBV6-6 to TRBJ2-5; TRBD1 or TRBD2 may be the D gene (5 bases each). CDR3 length equals 12 residues. From germline, CDR1 is MNHNY and CDR2 SVGAGI (reference sequence). V lost 7 bases and J 5 bases, leaving 11 bases between the germline ends. The CDR3 reads CASTGRDETQYF. Here the CDR3 DNA reads TGTGCCAGCACAGGAAGGGACGAGACCCAGTACTTC.

This clonotype was seen a handful of times. This chain connects TRBV4-3 to TRBJ2-3; 7 bases align to TRBD2. The length of the CDR3 is 16 residues. CDR1 and CDR2 (germline): LGHNA, YSLEER. V shed 1 base and J 5 bases; nucleotides not matched to a gene: 9. CDR3 DNA sequence: TGCGCCAGCAGCCAAGTCTTTGGGAGGGCCATAGATACGCAGTATTTT. This encodes CASSQVFGRAIDTQYF.

V is TRBV6-2 or TRBV6-3 and J is TRBJ2-7; D might be TRBD1 (6 bases). Germline assignment: CDR1 MNHEY and CDR2 SVGEGT. The CDR3 has 15 amino acids. V lost 3 bases and J 3 bases, leaving 15 bases between the germline ends. The CDR3 bases are TGTGCCAGCAGTTATAGCCGGGACAATTACTACGAGCAGTACGTC. This codes for CASSYSRDNYYEQYV.

V is TRBV7-2 and J is TRBJ2-3; 7 positions match TRBD2. The V gene's germline CDR1 is SGHTA and CDR2 FQGNSA. J gave up 3 bases and V 3 bases, and 6 bases lay outside the gene matches. There are 15 residues in the CDR3. In DNA form, the CDR3 reads TGTGCCAGCAGCTTTCGCCCGGGGGGAACAGATACGCAGTATTTT. Translated: CASSFRPGGTDTQYF.

At least ten counts were recorded for this clonotype. The chain has TRBV7-2 and TRBJ1-1; D ambiguous. The germline V and J ends were trimmed by 4 bases and 4 bases, with 13 bases remaining between them. Germline V gene lookup returns CDR1 SGHTA and CDR2 FQGNSA. The CDR3 runs 14 residues. The DNA of the CDR3 is TGTGCCAGCAGCTCCAGGTGGGGAGGCACTGAAGCTTTCTTT. It yields the protein CASSSRWGGTEAFF.

V is TRBV5-1 and J is TRBJ2-1, with D possibly matching TRBD2 (5 bases). Germline values: CDR1 SGHRS, CDR2 YFSETQ. Trimming shortened V by 4 bases and J by 1 base, and 12 bases separated the two germline ends. The CDR3 has 15 amino acids. This CDR3 reads CASSPPGGSYNEQFF. The CDR3 DNA reads TGCGCCAGCAGCCCACCTGGAGGATCCTACAATGAGCAGTTCTTC.